This T cell receptor beta chain appears in the sequencing data of a study of glioma-infiltrating T cells. In its sample, this clonotype was seen many times. The CDR3 has 12 amino acids. Germline CDR1 is SGHTA and CDR2 is FQGNSA. Between the trimmed V and J ends, which lost 6 bases and 7 bases, there was a span of 7 bases. Using RNA template, CDR3s of TCR alpha and beta were amplified with iRepertoire arm-PCR. TCRdb re-called the multiplex PCR reads through MiXCR, storing one row per CDR3 protein. The sample shows roughly 190,000 distinct CDR3 sequences, more than 25% of them seen only once. The chain has TRBV7-2 and TRBJ1-6, with D uncertain. The source material was glioma tissue, nonneoplastic brain tissue, or PBMCs (not recorded which). This sequence originates from a human donor with low-grade glioma or glioblastoma, undergoing nonglioma brain surgery, or in good health (not recorded which). CDR3 loop: CASSFENSPLHF. In DNA, the CDR3 is TGTGCCAGCAGTTTCGAAAATTCACCCCTCCACTTT.